One sample yielded the 8 T cell receptor beta chains listed below, sequenced in a study of T cells after posttransplantation cyclophosphamide. The method was immunoSEQ multiplex PCR; TCRdb's version includes in-frame clones alone and lacks a portion of them. The sample lists around 18,000 clones; roughly 81% were seen once. A marrow graft followed busulfan-fludarabine conditioning, with cyclophosphamide on days +3 and +4. The sequencing here drew on CD8+ T cells sorted from PBMCs, taken 1,700 to 2,000 days after a stem cell transplant with posttransplant cyclophosphamide. The origin of the receptors is a female patient in her 40s who received an allogeneic stem cell transplant from a related donor, was CMV-positive, and had no GVHD. A subset of T cells may come from the graft donor.

The chain links TRBV5-6 to TRBJ2-5; TRBD2 matches at 7 bases. The V segment lost 1 base and the J segment 3 bases; nucleotides outside the gene matches: 9. The germline gives CDR1 SGHDT, CDR2 YYEEEE. The CDR3 has 16 amino acids. The CDR3 loop reads CASSLSGVGVKETQYF. CDR3 nucleotides: TGTGCCAGCAGCTTGAGCGGGGTGGGGGTGAAAGAGACCCAGTACTTC.

This clone appeared a few times. The rearrangement uses TRBV7-9 and TRBJ2-4, with 12 bases matching TRBD2. The CDR3 is 15 amino acids. Looked up from germline, CDR1 is SEHNR and CDR2 is FQNEAQ (reference sequence). V lost 4 bases and J lost 4; bases outside the gene matches: 2. The CDR3 DNA sequence: TGTGCCAGCAGCTCAGGACTAGCGGGGAAAAACATTCAGTACTTC. The encoded protein is CASSSGLAGKNIQYF.

In this sample, this clone turned up a few times. The chain is built from TRBV4-3 and TRBJ2-4, with D possibly being TRBD2 (6 bases). The CDR3 runs 13 residues. V was cut by 5 bases and J by 8 bases, with 13 bases left in between. Germline CDR1 and CDR2: LGHNA and YSLEER. The CDR3 spells CASSMGRRDIQYF. For the CDR3, the DNA is TGCGCCAGCAGCATGGGACGGAGGGACATTCAGTACTTC.

By proportion, this clone is medium-sized. The chain has TRBV2 and TRBJ1-1, with D possibly being TRBD1 (5 bases). The germline gives CDR1 SNHLY, CDR2 FYNNEI. V lost 10 bases and J lost 3, with 12 bases in between. The CDR3 is made up of 12 amino acids. This CDR3 reads CAIVDSYTEAFF. CDR3 bases: TGTGCCATCGTAGACAGTTACACTGAAGCTTTCTTT.

The genes are TRBV7-9 and TRBJ2-1; the match to TRBD1 covers 7 bases. The length of the CDR3 is 15 residues. The trim removed 4 bases at V and 5 bases at J, leaving 8 bases unmatched. From germline, CDR1 is SEHNR and CDR2 FQNEAQ (reference sequence). The CDR3 sequence: CASSSVRGSDNEQFF. The CDR3 coding sequence is TGTGCCAGCAGCTCGGTCAGGGGGTCTGACAATGAGCAGTTCTTC.

This chain joins TRBV7-2 and TRBJ1-2, with D unclear. The germline V and J ends were trimmed by 2 bases and 3 bases, with 13 bases remaining between them. This CDR3 has 15 amino acids. Looked up from germline, CDR1 is SGHTA and CDR2 is FQGNSA. The CDR3, as DNA: TGTGCCAGCAGCTTAAATTTGAGGGTCGACTATGGCTACACCTTC. Protein sequence: CASSLNLRVDYGYTF.

The chain carries TRBV7-8 and TRBJ1-6; tentatively, D is TRBD1 (6 bases). The germline V gene has CDR1 SGHVS and CDR2 FQNEAQ. CDR3 length: 13 amino acids. Between the trimmed V and J ends, which lost 8 bases and 8 bases, there was a span of 13 bases. The CDR3 bases are TGTGCCAGCCAGGGGAGAGGCGATTCACCCCTCCACTTT. Amino acid sequence: CASQGRGDSPLHF.

The gene calls are TRBV5-1 and TRBJ2-7; possible D gene TRBD1, 6 bases. This CDR3 has 14 amino acids. Trimming removed 4 bases from V and 4 bases from J, with 15 bases in between. Germline CDR1 reads SGHRS; CDR2 reads YFSETQ. This CDR3 is CASSPRDNLYEQYF. The CDR3 DNA follows: TGCGCCAGCAGCCCGAGGGACAATTTGTACGAGCAGTACTTC.